The TCR beta chain under discussion was sequenced for a study of blood T cell repertoires in COVID-19. Study details: Samples of COVID-19 (acute and convalescent) were obtained from the United States, Italy and Spain. T cells, B-cell-depleted T cells, or PBMCs supplied cDNA or gDNA.

Per the original data handling: Amplifying reference gene primers gave estimates of nucleated cell counts. Here immunoSEQ multiplex PCR was the method, and the copy in TCRdb shows in-frame clones only, minus some. From that table come the V and J calls and clone size; the DNA was used to work out D and trimming. The sample contains approximately 330,000 clones, 85% to 90% of which appear only once. Seattle cases were enrolled at active infection and followed longitudinally. The CDR3 consists of 14 residues. Losses at the gene ends were 2 bases for V and 2 bases for J; bases not matched to a gene: 4. The germline V gene has CDR1 SGHTS and CDR2 YDEGEE.

This chain joins TRBV5-8 and TRBJ2-7; 7 bases map to TRBD1. Sequencing was done on a sample of peripheral blood. This receptor was taken from a woman in her thirties or forties with COVID-19, enrolled during active disease. CDR3 bases: TGTGCCAGCAGCTTCACAGGGGAGACCTACGAGCAGTACTTC. Translated: CASSFTGETYEQYF.